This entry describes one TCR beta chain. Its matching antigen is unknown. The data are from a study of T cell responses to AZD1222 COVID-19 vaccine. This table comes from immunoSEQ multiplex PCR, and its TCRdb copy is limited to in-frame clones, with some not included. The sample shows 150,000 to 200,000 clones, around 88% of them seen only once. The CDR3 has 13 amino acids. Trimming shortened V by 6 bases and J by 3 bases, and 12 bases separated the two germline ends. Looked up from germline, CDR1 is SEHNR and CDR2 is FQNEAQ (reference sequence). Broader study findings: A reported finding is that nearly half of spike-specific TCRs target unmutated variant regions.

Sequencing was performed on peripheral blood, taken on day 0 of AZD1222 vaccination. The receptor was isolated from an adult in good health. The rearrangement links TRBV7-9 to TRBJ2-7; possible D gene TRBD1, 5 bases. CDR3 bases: TGTGCCAGCAGTCGAAAGGGGTTCTACGAGCAGTACTTC. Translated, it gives CASSRKGFYEQYF. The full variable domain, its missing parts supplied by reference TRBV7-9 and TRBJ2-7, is DTGVSQNPRHKITKRGQNVTFRCDPISEHNRLYWYRQTLGQGPEFLTYFQNEAQLEKSRLLSDRFSAERPKGSFSTLEIQRTEQGDSAMYLCASSRKGFYEQYFGPGTRLTVT.